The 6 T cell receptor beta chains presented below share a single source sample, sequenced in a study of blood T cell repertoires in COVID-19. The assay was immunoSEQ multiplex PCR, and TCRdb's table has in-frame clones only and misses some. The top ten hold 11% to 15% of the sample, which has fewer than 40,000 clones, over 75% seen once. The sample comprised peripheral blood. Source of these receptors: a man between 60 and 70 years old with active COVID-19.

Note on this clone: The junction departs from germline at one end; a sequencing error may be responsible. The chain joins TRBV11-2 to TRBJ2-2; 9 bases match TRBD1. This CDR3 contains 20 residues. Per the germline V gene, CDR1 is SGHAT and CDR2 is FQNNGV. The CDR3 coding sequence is TGTGCCAGCAGCATAGACTCGGGACAGGGTAGTCTAGCCGCCACCGGGGAGCTGTTTTTT. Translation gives CASSIDSGQGSLAATGELFF. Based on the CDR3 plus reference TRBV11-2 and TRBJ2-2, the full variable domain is EAGVAQSPRYKIIEKRQSVAFWCNPISGHATLYWYQQILGQGPKLLIQFQNNGVVDDSQLPKDRFSAERLKGVDSTLKIQPAKLEDSAVYLCASSIDSGQGSLAATGELFFGEGSRLTVL.

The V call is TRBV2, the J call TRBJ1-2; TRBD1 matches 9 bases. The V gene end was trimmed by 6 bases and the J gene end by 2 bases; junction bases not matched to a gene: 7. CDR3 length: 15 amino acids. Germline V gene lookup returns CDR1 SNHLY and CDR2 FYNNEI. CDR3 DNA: TGTGCCAGCAGCCTACAGGGGGCCGGGAACTATGGCTACACCTTC. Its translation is CASSLQGAGNYGYTF.

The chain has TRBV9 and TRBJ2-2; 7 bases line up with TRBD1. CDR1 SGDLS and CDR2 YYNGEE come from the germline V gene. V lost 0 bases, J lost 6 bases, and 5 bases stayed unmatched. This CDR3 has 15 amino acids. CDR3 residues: CASSVGPQGPGELFF. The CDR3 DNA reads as TGTGCCAGCAGCGTAGGTCCACAGGGGCCCGGGGAGCTGTTTTTT.

The CDR3 loop reads CASSPNRGYSGSGNEQFF. CDR3 bases: TGTGCCAGCTCACCGAACAGGGGTTATAGCGGGAGTGGGAATGAGCAGTTCTTC. This sequence joins TRBV18 and TRBJ2-1, with TRBD2 matching 9 bases. The CDR3 runs 18 residues. Trimming at V came to 3 bases and at J to 7 bases, leaving 16 bases not matched to a gene. In germline, CDR1 is KGHSH, CDR2 LQKENI.

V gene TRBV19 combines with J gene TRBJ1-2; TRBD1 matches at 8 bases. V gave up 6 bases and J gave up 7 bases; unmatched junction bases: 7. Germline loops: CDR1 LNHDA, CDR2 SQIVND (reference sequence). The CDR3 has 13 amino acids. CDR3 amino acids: CASSDRGWSGYTF. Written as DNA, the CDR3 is TGTGCCAGTAGCGACAGGGGATGGAGTGGCTACACCTTC. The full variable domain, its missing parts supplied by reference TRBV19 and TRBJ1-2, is DGGITQSPKYLFRKEGQNVTLSCEQNLNHDAMYWYRQDPGQGLRLIYYSQIVNDFQKGDIAEGYSVSREKKESFPLTVTSAQKNPTAFYLCASSDRGWSGYTFGSGTRLTVV.

The CDR3 here is CASRRNRDNSPLHF. DNA for the CDR3: TGTGCCAGCAGGCGAAACAGGGATAATTCACCCCTCCACTTT. This chain joins TRBV7-2 and TRBJ1-6; TRBD1 is a possible D gene (6 bases). CDR1 SGHTA and CDR2 FQGNSA come from the germline V gene. The CDR3 loop spans 14 amino acids. Trimming pared 6 bases from V and 5 bases from J, leaving 11 bases between. Complete variable domain (other parts from reference TRBV7-2 and TRBJ1-6): GAGVSQSPSNKVTEKGKDVELRCDPISGHTALYWYRQSLGQGLEFLIYFQGNSAPDKSGLPSDRFSAERTGGSVSTLTIQRTQQEDSAVYLCASRRNRDNSPLHFGNGTRLTVT.